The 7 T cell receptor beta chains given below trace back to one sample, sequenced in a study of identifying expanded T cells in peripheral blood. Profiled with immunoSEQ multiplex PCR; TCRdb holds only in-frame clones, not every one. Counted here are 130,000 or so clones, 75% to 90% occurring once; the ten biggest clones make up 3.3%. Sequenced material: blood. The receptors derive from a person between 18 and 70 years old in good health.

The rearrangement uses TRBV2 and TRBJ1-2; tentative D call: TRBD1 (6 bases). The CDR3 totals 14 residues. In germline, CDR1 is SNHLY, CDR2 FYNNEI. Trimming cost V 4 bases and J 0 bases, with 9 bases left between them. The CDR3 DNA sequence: TGTGCCAGCAGTGTCCAGGGGACTAACTATGGCTACACCTTC. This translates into CASSVQGTNYGYTF.

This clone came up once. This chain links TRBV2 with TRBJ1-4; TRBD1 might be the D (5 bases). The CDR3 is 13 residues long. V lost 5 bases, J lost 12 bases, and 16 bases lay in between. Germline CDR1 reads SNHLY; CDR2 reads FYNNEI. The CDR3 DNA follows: TGTGCCAGCAGTACCCGCGAGGGGAACGAACTGTTTTTT. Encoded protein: CASSTREGNELFF.

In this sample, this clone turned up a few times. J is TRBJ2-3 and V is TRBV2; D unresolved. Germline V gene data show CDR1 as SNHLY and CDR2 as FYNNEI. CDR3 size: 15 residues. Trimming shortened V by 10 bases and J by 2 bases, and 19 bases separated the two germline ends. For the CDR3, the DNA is TGTGCCACTCTCGTGGGGAACACCTACACAGATACGCAGTATTTT. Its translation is CATLVGNTYTDTQYF. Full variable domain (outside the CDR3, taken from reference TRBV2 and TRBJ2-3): EPEVTQTPSHQVTQMGQEVILRCVPISNHLYFYWYRQILGQKVEFLVSFYNNEISEKSEIFDDQFSVERPDGSNFTLKIRSTKLEDSAMYFCATLVGNTYTDTQYFGPGTRLTVL.

The CDR3 DNA sequence: TGTGCCAGCAGCCCCTGGTGGGCTGCAGGGGGGTCCGGCTCCTACGAGCAGTACTTC. It is translated as CASSPWWAAGGSGSYEQYF. The chain is built from TRBV11-2 and TRBJ2-7, with D perhaps TRBD1 (7 bases). CDR1 and CDR2 (germline): SGHAT, FQNNGV. The CDR3 extends over 19 amino acids. Trimming stripped 5 bases from V and 0 bases from J, with 26 bases between.

The CDR3: CASSAAETAFYEQYF. In DNA, the CDR3 is TGTGCCAGCAGCGCCGCCGAGACAGCTTTCTACGAGCAGTACTTC. The chain carries TRBV9 and TRBJ2-7, with a weak D call TRBD1 (5 bases). The CDR3 is made up of 15 amino acids. V lost 3 bases and J 3 bases, leaving 16 bases between the germline ends. From germline, CDR1 is SGDLS and CDR2 YYNGEE.

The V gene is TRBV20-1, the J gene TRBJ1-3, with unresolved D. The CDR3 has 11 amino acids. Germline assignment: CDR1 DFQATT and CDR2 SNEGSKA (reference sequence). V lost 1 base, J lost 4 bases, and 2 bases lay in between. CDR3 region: CSARVGNTIYF. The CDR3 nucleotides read TGCAGTGCTAGAGTCGGAAACACCATATATTTT.

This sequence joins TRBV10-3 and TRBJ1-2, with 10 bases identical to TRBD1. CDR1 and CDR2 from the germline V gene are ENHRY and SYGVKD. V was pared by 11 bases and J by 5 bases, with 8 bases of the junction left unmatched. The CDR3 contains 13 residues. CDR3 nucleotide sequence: TGTGCCTCGTGGGACAGGGGTCAATATGGCTACACCTTC. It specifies CASWDRGQYGYTF.